The T cell receptor beta chain described here comes from a study of cytomegalovirus exposure and HLA in healthy donors. Germline loops: CDR1 LNHDA, CDR2 SQIVND (reference sequence). The CDR3 runs to 17 residues. The V end was cut by 5 bases, the J end by 7 bases, with 26 bases between. This PCR relied on a set of 60 Vbeta primers and 13 Jbeta primers. Source study methods: An analysis performed later counted 60 million to 90 million unique TCR beta chains (approximately 12 million of them shared). Measured with immunoSEQ multiplex PCR; TCRdb has only the in-frame clones, and not every one. V, J and clone size reflect that table, while D and trimming were determined from the DNA. The profile covers about 160,000 clones, with approximately 75% appearing a single time and 1.5% to 2% taken by the ten largest.

Specimen: PBMCs. V is TRBV19 and J is TRBJ2-5, with TRBD2 as a possible D gene (6 bases). The clonotype was recovered from a woman in her late teens or twenties in good health and CMV-seronegative. The CDR3 DNA is TGTGCCAGTAGTCCCCTGATTGGAGGGAACGATGTCGGGACCCAGTACTTC. The encoded protein is CASSPLIGGNDVGTQYF.